This is a list of T cell receptor beta chains from one sample in a study of blood T cell repertoires in COVID-19. The table came from immunoSEQ multiplex PCR; TCRdb's copy has only in-frame clones and leaves some out. This sample yields 430,000 or so clones, of which roughly 89% are seen a single time; 0.8% to 0.9% belongs to the top ten. Sequencing input: peripheral blood. These receptors were taken from a man younger than 35 with COVID-19, enrolled during active disease. The conserved cysteine and the conserved F or W are not part of the CDR3 here. D genes are given only for firm matches.

. TRBJ2-5 TRBV7-2 ASSSHVQETQY
TRBD2 TRBJ2-3 TRBV10-1 ASSELSGEEDTQY
. TRBJ1-5 TRBV28 ASSFGNQPQH
. TRBJ2-2 TRBV11-2 ASSFGSKSGELF
. TRBJ1-1 TRBV4-2 ASSQERGTEAF
. TRBJ2-6 TRBV9 ASSARLGSGANVLT
TRBD1 TRBJ1-1 TRBV27 ASSRQGNTEAF
TRBD1 TRBJ2-3 TRBV14 ASSYGTGEDTQY
TRBD2 TRBJ2-7 TRBV10-3 AAGGTGAYEQY
. TRBJ2-1 TRBV6-5 ASSQGLNPNEQF
. TRBJ2-7 TRBV28 ASSPNYEQY
. TRBJ2-2 TRBV4-2 ASSLLAPGELF
. TRBJ2-4 TRBV2 ASSLSWAADIQY
. TRBJ2-1 TRBV9 ASSVGPGAWNEQF
. TRBJ2-7 TRBV6-5 ASRQLHEQY
. TRBJ1-5 TRBV14 ASSQDLNQPQH
TRBD2 TRBJ2-3 TRBV29-1 SVATSGVGDTQY
. TRBJ2-1 TRBV5-1 ASSLGGALYNEQF
TRBD1 TRBJ2-7 TRBV5-1 ASRPGTATYEQY
. TRBJ1-2 TRBV24-1 ATSDRRGSLGYGYT
. TRBJ2-3 TRBV12-3/TRBV12-4 ASTVRLSDTQY
TRBD2 TRBJ2-3 TRBV6-5 ASRRRGGPDTQY
TRBD2 TRBJ2-5 TRBV5-1 ASSLTSGGGQETQY
. TRBJ2-1 TRBV7-8 ASSVTRSSYNEQF
. TRBJ2-1 TRBV5-6 ASSSGRQSSYNEQF
TRBD1 TRBJ2-7 TRBV28 ASSAGTGTYEQY
TRBD2 TRBJ2-2 TRBV27 ASSLGRLAGGTGELF
. TRBJ2-3 TRBV6-1 ASSERTDRTDTQY
TRBD2 TRBJ2-1 TRBV7-8 ASKGTSGTWSSYNEQF
TRBD2 TRBJ2-3 TRBV6-6 ASSPREGADTQY
. TRBJ2-2 TRBV7-9 ASSTWDTTTGELF
TRBD2 TRBJ2-7 TRBV6-1 ASSEVRGTLYYEQY
TRBD2 TRBJ2-7 TRBV4-1 ASSQAAGTSGPYEQY
. TRBJ1-1 TRBV9 ASNLQGVTEAF
TRBD2 TRBJ2-3 TRBV5-4 ASSLGIAGFQQGTQY
TRBD2 TRBJ2-1 TRBV6-4 ASSAAGANYNEQF
. TRBJ1-5 TRBV6-5 ASSPYAGGGQPQH
. TRBJ1-4 TRBV4-2 ASSHTTEGEKLF
. TRBJ1-3 TRBV29-1 SVGATSNTIY
TRBD2 TRBJ2-7 TRBV11-2 AIKPTCGGGEGSYEQY